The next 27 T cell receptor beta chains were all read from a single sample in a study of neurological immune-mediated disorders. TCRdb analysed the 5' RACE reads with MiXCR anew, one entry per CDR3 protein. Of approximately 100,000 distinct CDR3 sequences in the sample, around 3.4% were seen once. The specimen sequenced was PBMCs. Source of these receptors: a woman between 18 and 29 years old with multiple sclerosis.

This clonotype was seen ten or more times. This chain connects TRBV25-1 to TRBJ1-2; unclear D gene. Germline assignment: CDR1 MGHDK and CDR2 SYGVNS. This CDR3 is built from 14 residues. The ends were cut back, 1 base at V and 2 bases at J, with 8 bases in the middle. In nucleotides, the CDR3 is TGTGCCAGCAGTGAATCTGGCAGCAACTATGGCTACACCTTC. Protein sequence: CASSESGSNYGYTF.

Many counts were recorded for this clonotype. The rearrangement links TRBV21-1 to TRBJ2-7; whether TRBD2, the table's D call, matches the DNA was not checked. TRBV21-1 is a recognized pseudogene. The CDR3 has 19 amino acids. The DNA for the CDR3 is TGTGCCAGCAGCAAAGCGCTTTTACCAGCGGGAGGGCTATTGTACGAGCAGTACTTC. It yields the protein CASSKALLPAGGLLYEQYF.

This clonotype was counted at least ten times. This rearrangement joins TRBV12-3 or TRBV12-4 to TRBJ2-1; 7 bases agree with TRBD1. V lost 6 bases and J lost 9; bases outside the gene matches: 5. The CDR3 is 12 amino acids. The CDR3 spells CASRDDRVEQFF. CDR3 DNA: TGTGCCAGCAGGGATGACAGGGTTGAGCAGTTCTTC.

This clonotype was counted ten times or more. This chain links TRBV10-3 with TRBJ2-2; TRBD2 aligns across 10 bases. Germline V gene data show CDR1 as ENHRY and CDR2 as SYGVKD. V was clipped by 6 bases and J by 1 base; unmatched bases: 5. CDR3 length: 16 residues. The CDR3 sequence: CAISAGTSVNTGELFF. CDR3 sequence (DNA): TGTGCCATCAGCGCTGGGACTAGCGTGAACACCGGGGAGCTGTTTTTT.

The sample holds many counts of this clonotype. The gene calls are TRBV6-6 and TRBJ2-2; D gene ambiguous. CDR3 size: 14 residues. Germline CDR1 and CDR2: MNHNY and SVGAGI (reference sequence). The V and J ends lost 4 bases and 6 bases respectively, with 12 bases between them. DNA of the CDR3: TGTGCCAGCAGTTCCCTGTTGGAGTCCGGGGAGCTGTTTTTT. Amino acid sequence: CASSSLLESGELFF.

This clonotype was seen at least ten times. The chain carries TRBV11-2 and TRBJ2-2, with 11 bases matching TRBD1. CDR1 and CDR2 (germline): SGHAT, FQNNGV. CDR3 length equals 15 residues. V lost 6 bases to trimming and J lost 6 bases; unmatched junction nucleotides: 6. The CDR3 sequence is CASSFPGQGAGELFF. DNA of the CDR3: TGTGCCAGCAGTTTTCCGGGACAGGGGGCCGGGGAGCTGTTTTTT.

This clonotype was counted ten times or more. The CDR3, as DNA: TGTGCCAGCAGCTTCGAGGGGCAATATGGCTACACCTTC. Its protein is CASSFEGQYGYTF. The chain is built from TRBV7-2 and TRBJ1-2; D may be TRBD1 (5 bases). Germline loops: CDR1 SGHTA, CDR2 FQGNSA. The V end was cut by 3 bases, the J end by 5 bases, with 10 bases between. The CDR3 contains 13 residues.

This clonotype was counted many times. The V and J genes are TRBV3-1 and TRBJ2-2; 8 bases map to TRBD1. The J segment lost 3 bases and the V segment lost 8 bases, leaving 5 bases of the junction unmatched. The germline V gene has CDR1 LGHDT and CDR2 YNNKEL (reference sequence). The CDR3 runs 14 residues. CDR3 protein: CASSDREDTGELFF. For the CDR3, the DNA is TGTGCCAGCTCGGACAGGGAAGACACCGGGGAGCTGTTTTTT. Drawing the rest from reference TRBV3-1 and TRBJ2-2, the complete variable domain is DTAVSQTPKYLVTQMGNDKSIKCEQNLGHDTMYWYKQDSKKFLKIMFSYNNKELIINETVPNRFSPKSPDKAHLNLHINSLELGDSAVYFCASSDREDTGELFFGEGSRLTVL.

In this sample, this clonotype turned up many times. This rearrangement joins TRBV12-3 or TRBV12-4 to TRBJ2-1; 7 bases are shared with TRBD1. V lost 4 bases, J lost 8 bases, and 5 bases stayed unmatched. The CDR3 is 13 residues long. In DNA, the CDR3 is TGTGCCAGCAGTTGGAACAGGGGTCATGAGCAGTTCTTC. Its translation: CASSWNRGHEQFF.

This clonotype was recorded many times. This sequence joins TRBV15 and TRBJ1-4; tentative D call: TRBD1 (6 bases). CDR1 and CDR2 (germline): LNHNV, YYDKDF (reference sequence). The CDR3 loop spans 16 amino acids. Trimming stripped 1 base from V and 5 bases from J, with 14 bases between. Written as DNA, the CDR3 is TGTGCCACCAGCAGAGCGTCGGGCAGGGGAAATGAAAAACTGTTTTTT. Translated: CATSRASGRGNEKLFF.

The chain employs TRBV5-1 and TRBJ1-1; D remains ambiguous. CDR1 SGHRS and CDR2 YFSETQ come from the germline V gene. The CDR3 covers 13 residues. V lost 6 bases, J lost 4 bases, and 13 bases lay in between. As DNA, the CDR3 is TGCGCCAGCATCGGGATCCGGGGCACTGAAGCTTTCTTT. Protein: CASIGIRGTEAFF. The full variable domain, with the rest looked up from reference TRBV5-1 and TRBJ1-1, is KAGVTQTPRYLIKTRGQQVTLSCSPISGHRSVSWYQQTPGQGLQFLFEYFSETQRNKGNFPGRFSGRQFSNSRSEMNVSTLELGDSALYLCASIGIRGTEAFFGQGTRLTVV.

The CDR3 coding sequence is TGCAGTGCTAGAGATGGGGCCCTTTGGAACTATGGCTACACCTTC. This encodes CSARDGALWNYGYTF. This rearrangement joins TRBV20-1 to TRBJ1-2; a possible D gene is TRBD1 (5 bases). V lost 0 bases to trimming and J lost 2 bases, with 13 bases between them. Germline V gene data show CDR1 as DFQATT and CDR2 as SNEGSKA (reference sequence). CDR3 length: 15 amino acids.

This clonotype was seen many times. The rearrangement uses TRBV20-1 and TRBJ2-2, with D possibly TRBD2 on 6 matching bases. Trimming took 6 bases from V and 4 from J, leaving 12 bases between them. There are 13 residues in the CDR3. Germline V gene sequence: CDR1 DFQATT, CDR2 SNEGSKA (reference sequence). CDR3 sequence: CSARVGGTGELFF. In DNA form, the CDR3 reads TGCAGTGCCCGAGTGGGGGGCACCGGGGAGCTGTTTTTT.

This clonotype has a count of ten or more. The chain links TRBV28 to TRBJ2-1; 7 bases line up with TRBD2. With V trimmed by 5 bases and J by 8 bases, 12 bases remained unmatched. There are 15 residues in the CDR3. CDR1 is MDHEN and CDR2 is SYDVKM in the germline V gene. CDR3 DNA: TGTGCCAGCAGTCCCCAAGCGGGATTAGGGTATGAGCAGTTCTTC. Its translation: CASSPQAGLGYEQFF. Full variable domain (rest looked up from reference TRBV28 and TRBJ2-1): DVKVTQSSRYLVKRTGEKVFLECVQDMDHENMFWYRQDPGLGLRLIYFSYDVKMKEKGDIPEGYSVSREKKERFSLILESASTNQTSMYLCASSPQAGLGYEQFFGPGTRLTVL.

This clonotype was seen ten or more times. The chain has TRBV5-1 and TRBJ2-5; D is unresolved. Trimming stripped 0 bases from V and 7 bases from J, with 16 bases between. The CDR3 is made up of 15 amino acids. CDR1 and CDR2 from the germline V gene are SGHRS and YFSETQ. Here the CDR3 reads CASSLVGSPPGTQYF. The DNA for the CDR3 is TGCGCCAGCAGCTTGGTGGGGTCTCCCCCTGGGACCCAGTACTTC. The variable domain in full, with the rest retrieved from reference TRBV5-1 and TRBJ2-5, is KAGVTQTPRYLIKTRGQQVTLSCSPISGHRSVSWYQQTPGQGLQFLFEYFSETQRNKGNFPGRFSGRQFSNSRSEMNVSTLELGDSALYLCASSLVGSPPGTQYFGPGTRLLVL.

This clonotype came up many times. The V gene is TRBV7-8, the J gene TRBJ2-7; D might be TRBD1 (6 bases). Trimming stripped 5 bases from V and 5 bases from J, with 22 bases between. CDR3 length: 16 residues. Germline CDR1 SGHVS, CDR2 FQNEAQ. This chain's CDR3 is CASSLQTGTIGDEQYF. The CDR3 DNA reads TGTGCCAGCAGCCTACAGACAGGAACTATCGGGGACGAGCAGTACTTC.

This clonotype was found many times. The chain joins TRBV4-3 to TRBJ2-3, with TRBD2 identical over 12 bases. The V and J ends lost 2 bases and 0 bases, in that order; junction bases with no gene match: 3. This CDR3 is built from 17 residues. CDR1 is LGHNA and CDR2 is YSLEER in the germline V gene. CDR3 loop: CASSQWTSGTSTDTQYF. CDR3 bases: TGCGCCAGCAGCCAATGGACTAGCGGGACTAGCACAGATACGCAGTATTTT.

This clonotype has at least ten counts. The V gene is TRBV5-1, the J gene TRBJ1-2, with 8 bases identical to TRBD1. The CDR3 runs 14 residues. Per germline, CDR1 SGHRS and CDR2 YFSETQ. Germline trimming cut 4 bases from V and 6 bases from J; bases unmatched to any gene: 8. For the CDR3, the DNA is TGCGCCAGCAGCCCAAAGGACAGGGTGGATGGCTACACCTTC. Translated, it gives CASSPKDRVDGYTF. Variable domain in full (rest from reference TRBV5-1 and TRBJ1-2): KAGVTQTPRYLIKTRGQQVTLSCSPISGHRSVSWYQQTPGQGLQFLFEYFSETQRNKGNFPGRFSGRQFSNSRSEMNVSTLELGDSALYLCASSPKDRVDGYTFGSGTRLTVV.

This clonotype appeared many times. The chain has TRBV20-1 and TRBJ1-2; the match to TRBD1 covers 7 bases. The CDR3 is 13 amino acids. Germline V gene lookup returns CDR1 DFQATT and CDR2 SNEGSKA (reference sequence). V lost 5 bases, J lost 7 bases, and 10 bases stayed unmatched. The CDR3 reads CSAEQSTGTGYTF. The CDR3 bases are TGCAGTGCTGAGCAATCGACAGGGACTGGCTACACCTTC.

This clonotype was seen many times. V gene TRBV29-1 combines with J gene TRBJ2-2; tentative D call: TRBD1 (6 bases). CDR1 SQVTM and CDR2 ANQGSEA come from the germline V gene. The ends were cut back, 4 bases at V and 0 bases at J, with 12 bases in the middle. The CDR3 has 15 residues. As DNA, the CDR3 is TGCAGCGTTGTCCCAGGGGCCACGAACACCGGGGAGCTGTTTTTT. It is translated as CSVVPGATNTGELFF.

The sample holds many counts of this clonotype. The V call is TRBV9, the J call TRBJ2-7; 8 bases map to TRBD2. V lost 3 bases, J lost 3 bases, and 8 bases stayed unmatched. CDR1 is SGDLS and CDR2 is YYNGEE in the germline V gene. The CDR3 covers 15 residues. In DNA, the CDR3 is TGTGCCAGCAGCGCCAGCGGGAGACCCTACTACGAGCAGTACTTC. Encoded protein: CASSASGRPYYEQYF.

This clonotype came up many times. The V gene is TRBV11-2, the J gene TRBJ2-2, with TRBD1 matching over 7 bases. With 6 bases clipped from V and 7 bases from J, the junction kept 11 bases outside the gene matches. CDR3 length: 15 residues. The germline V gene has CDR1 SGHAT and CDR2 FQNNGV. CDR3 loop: CASSSRQGWGGELFF. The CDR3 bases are TGTGCCAGCAGTTCAAGACAGGGCTGGGGCGGGGAGCTGTTTTTT.

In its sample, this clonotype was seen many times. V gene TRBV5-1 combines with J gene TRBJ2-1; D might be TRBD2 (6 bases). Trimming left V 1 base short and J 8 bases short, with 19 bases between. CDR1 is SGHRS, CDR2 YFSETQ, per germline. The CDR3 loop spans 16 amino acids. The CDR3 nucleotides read TGCGCCAGCAGCTTGTTGGAGGGCTCATTCGGCGATGAGCAGTTCTTC. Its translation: CASSLLEGSFGDEQFF.

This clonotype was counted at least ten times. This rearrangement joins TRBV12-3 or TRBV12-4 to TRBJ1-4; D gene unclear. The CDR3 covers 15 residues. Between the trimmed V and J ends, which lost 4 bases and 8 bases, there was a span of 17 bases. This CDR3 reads CASSSNQAGGEKLFF. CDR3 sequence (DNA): TGTGCCAGCAGTTCGAACCAGGCGGGCGGAGAAAAACTGTTTTTT.

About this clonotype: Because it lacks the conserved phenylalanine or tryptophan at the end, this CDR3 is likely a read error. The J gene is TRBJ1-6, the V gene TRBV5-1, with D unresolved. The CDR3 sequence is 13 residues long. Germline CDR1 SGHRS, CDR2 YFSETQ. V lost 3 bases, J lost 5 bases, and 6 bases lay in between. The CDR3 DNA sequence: TGCGCCAGCAGCTCGAGAAATAATTCACCCCTCCACTGT. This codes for CASSSRNNSPLHC.

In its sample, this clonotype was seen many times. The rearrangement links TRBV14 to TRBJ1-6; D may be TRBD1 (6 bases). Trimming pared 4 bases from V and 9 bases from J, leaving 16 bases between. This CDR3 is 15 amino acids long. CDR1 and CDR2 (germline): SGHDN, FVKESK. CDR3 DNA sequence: TGTGCCAGCAGCCGATGGGACATGGTGGGTTCACCCCTCCACTTT. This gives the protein CASSRWDMVGSPLHF.

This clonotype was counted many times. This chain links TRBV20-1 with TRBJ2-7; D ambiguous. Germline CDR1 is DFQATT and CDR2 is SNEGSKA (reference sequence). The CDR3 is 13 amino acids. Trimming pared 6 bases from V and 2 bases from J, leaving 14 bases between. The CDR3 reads CSASFVGTYEQYF. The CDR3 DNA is TGCAGTGCATCGTTCGTCGGCACCTACGAGCAGTACTTC.